This passage covers 2 T cell receptor beta chains from one sample sequenced in a study of tumor-infiltrating lymphocytes in primary liver carcinoma. Both blood RNA, taken from unsorted whole blood, and germline DNA were extracted. The input was 450 to 550 ng total RNA; TCR beta cDNA was made from it with a constant-region primer. Amplification in three nested multiplex PCR rounds with slightly modified ARM-PCR gave rise to TCR beta libraries. A C-beta reverse primer and TRBV1-TRBV30 forward primers served in each of the first two PCR rounds, at approximately 10 cycles apiece. TCRdb processed the multiplex PCR reads anew with MiXCR; each CDR3 protein has one entry. Of 250,000 to 350,000 distinct CDR3 sequences detected, more than 55% appear once; the ten largest clones hold approximately 15%. Sequencing was performed on peripheral blood. These TCRs come from a woman aged 30 to 39 with primary liver carcinoma and hepatitis B virus infection.

The gene calls are TRBV5-4 and TRBJ2-7; 7 nucleotides line up with TRBD1. In germline, CDR1 is SGHNT, CDR2 YYREEE (reference sequence). The CDR3 has 15 residues. V was pared by 0 bases and J by 3 bases, with 6 bases of the junction left unmatched. CDR3 sequence (DNA): TGTGCCAGCAGCTTGGACGGGACAGAATGCTACGAGCAGTACTTC. Residues: CASSLDGTECYEQYF.

On this clonotype: A much larger clone differs by one base, so this may be a read error. The V call is TRBV4-3, the J call TRBJ2-5; 8 positions match TRBD2. Germline CDR1 reads LGHNA; CDR2 reads YSLEER. This CDR3 comprises 15 residues. CDR3 loop: CASSQERGGEETRYF. CDR3 DNA: TGCGCCAGCAGCCAAGAACGGGGGGGAGAAGAGACCCGGTACTTC.